These T cell receptor beta chains were read from a single sample in a study of blood T cell repertoires in COVID-19. Assay used: immunoSEQ multiplex PCR; TCRdb lists only in-frame clones, some missing. The sample consists of about 58,000 clones, 75% to 90% of them appearing once. Input material: peripheral blood. The receptors were sampled from a human donor in a cohort sampled during active COVID-19. Each CDR3 is given with its conserved first and last residue. A D gene is named only where the DNA matches it firmly. The listing skips clone size in some rows; elsewhere it reads once, few, many or a size class.

cdr3_aa: CASSVGISEETQYF
cdr3_nt: TGTGCCAGCAGCGTAGGAATCAGCGAAGAGACCCAGTACTTC
j_call: TRBJ2-5
v_call: TRBV9
clone_size: -
d_call: -

cdr3_aa: CASTSTGGPYNEQFF
cdr3_nt: TGTGCCAGTACCTCCACAGGGGGGCCCTACAATGAGCAGTTCTTC
j_call: TRBJ2-1
v_call: TRBV19
clone_size: -
d_call: TRBD1

cdr3_aa: CASSLKGQGGGETQYF
cdr3_nt: TGTGCCAGCAGCTTAAAGGGACAGGGAGGAGGAGAGACCCAGTACTTC
j_call: TRBJ2-5
v_call: TRBV7-2
clone_size: -
d_call: TRBD1

cdr3_aa: CASSPNSGPNEQFF
cdr3_nt: TGTGCCAGCAGCCCTAATTCGGGTCCCAATGAGCAGTTCTTC
j_call: TRBJ2-1
v_call: TRBV5-4
clone_size: -
d_call: -

cdr3_aa: CASSRYTGTSLNEQFF
cdr3_nt: TGTGCCAGCAGCCGTTATACCGGGACTAGTCTCAATGAGCAGTTCTTC
j_call: TRBJ2-1
v_call: TRBV6-2/TRBV6-3
clone_size: -
d_call: TRBD2

cdr3_aa: CASSLGLTSLETQYF
cdr3_nt: TGTGCCAGCAGCTTGGGCCTTACTAGTTTAGAGACCCAGTACTTC
j_call: TRBJ2-5
v_call: TRBV5-4
clone_size: -
d_call: -

cdr3_aa: CASSYSTGLGTEAFF
cdr3_nt: TGTGCCAGCAGTTACTCGACTGGGTTGGGCACTGAAGCTTTCTTT
j_call: TRBJ1-1
v_call: TRBV6-5
clone_size: -
d_call: -

cdr3_aa: CAWSERGTSTDTQYF
cdr3_nt: TGTGCCTGGAGTGAGCGGGGAACTAGCACAGATACGCAGTATTTT
j_call: TRBJ2-3
v_call: TRBV30
clone_size: -
d_call: TRBD2

cdr3_aa: CASSDSGSGANVLTF
cdr3_nt: TGTGCCAGCAGTGACTCCGGCTCTGGGGCCAACGTCCTGACTTTC
j_call: TRBJ2-6
v_call: TRBV6-4
clone_size: few
d_call: -

cdr3_aa: CASSLQGAYGYTF
cdr3_nt: TGTGCCAGCAGTTTGCAGGGTGCCTATGGCTACACCTTC
j_call: TRBJ1-2
v_call: TRBV28
clone_size: -
d_call: -

cdr3_aa: CALTGSTETQYF
cdr3_nt: TGTGCCTTGACAGGGTCGACGGAGACCCAGTACTTC
j_call: TRBJ2-5
v_call: TRBV6-5
clone_size: -
d_call: TRBD1

cdr3_aa: CASSLTRGGQYF
cdr3_nt: TGTGCCAGCAGTTTAACCCGAGGGGGACAGTACTTC
j_call: TRBJ2-7
v_call: TRBV12-3/TRBV12-4
clone_size: -
d_call: -

cdr3_aa: CASSLQGLGAFF
cdr3_nt: TGTGCCAGCAGTCTTCAGGGGTTGGGCGCTTTCTTT
j_call: TRBJ1-1
v_call: TRBV28
clone_size: -
d_call: -

cdr3_aa: CASSESAGSSYEQYF
cdr3_nt: TGTGCCAGCAGTGAATCGGCAGGTAGCTCCTACGAGCAGTACTTC
j_call: TRBJ2-7
v_call: TRBV6-1
clone_size: many
d_call: -

cdr3_aa: CACSRGAWGAQHF
cdr3_nt: TGTGCCTGCTCCCGCGGGGCGTGGGGGGCCCAGCATTTT
j_call: TRBJ1-5
v_call: TRBV30
clone_size: -
d_call: -

cdr3_aa: CASIPSSGNTIYF
cdr3_nt: TGTGCCAGCATCCCCAGCTCTGGAAACACCATATATTTT
j_call: TRBJ1-3
v_call: TRBV6-5
clone_size: -
d_call: -

cdr3_aa: CATSGLRPESGASTDTQYF
cdr3_nt: TGTGCCACCAGTGGGCTGAGGCCTGAGAGCGGGGCGAGCACAGATACGCAGTATTTT
j_call: TRBJ2-3
v_call: TRBV24-1
clone_size: -
d_call: TRBD2

cdr3_aa: CASSLAGGHYNEQFF
cdr3_nt: TGTGCCAGCAGCTTAGCAGGGGGCCACTACAATGAGCAGTTCTTC
j_call: TRBJ2-1
v_call: TRBV11-2
clone_size: -
d_call: TRBD1

cdr3_aa: CASSQVPPEREWSSYEQYF
cdr3_nt: TGCGCCAGCAGCCAAGTCCCCCCCGAGCGGGAGTGGAGCTCCTACGAGCAGTACTTC
j_call: TRBJ2-7
v_call: TRBV4-1
clone_size: -
d_call: TRBD2

cdr3_aa: CASSPTLRANYGYTF
cdr3_nt: TGCGCCAGCAGCCCCACCTTGCGGGCGAACTATGGCTACACCTTC
j_call: TRBJ1-2
v_call: TRBV5-1
clone_size: -
d_call: -

cdr3_aa: CASSLGGADEKLFF
cdr3_nt: TGTGCCAGCAGTTTAGGAGGGGCTGACGAAAAACTGTTTTTT
j_call: TRBJ1-4
v_call: TRBV28
clone_size: -
d_call: -

cdr3_aa: CASSQDKTSGLRRGNEQFF
cdr3_nt: TGTGCCAGCAGCCAAGATAAAACTAGCGGCCTTCGGAGGGGCAATGAGCAGTTCTTC
j_call: TRBJ2-1
v_call: TRBV3-1/TRBV3-2
clone_size: -
d_call: TRBD2

cdr3_aa: CASSERTRNYEQYF
cdr3_nt: TGTGCCAGCAGTGAACGGACACGCAACTACGAGCAGTACTTC
j_call: TRBJ2-7
v_call: TRBV28
clone_size: -
d_call: -

cdr3_aa: CASSLGPGKQYEQYF
cdr3_nt: TGTGCCAGCAGCTTAGGGCCCGGGAAGCAATACGAGCAGTACTTC
j_call: TRBJ2-7
v_call: TRBV11-2
clone_size: -
d_call: -

cdr3_aa: CASSQTGVREQFF
cdr3_nt: TGTGCCAGCAGCCAAACAGGGGTAAGGGAGCAGTTCTTC
j_call: TRBJ2-1
v_call: TRBV3-1/TRBV3-2
clone_size: -
d_call: TRBD1

cdr3_aa: CASSEMLSGSPLHF
cdr3_nt: TGTGCCAGCAGTGAAATGCTCTCGGGGTCACCCCTCCACTTT
j_call: TRBJ1-6
v_call: TRBV2
clone_size: -
d_call: -

cdr3_aa: CASSYKGTGGYGYTF
cdr3_nt: TGTGCCAGCAGTTACAAAGGCACAGGTGGCTATGGCTACACCTTC
j_call: TRBJ1-2
v_call: TRBV6-2/TRBV6-3
clone_size: -
d_call: -

cdr3_aa: CASSPASRDNTGELFF
cdr3_nt: TGTGCCAGCTCACCAGCTTCACGGGATAACACCGGGGAGCTGTTTTTT
j_call: TRBJ2-2
v_call: TRBV18
clone_size: -
d_call: -

cdr3_aa: CASSSYGGRQHF
cdr3_nt: TGTGCCAGCAGCTCGTACGGGGGTCGCCAGCATTTT
j_call: TRBJ1-5
v_call: TRBV5-4
clone_size: -
d_call: -

cdr3_aa: CAWGEGGSLSEQFF
cdr3_nt: TGTGCCTGGGGGGAGGGCGGGAGCTTGAGTGAGCAGTTCTTC
j_call: TRBJ2-1
v_call: TRBV30
clone_size: -
d_call: TRBD2

cdr3_aa: CASSLDSYGYTF
cdr3_nt: TGTGCCAGCAGCTTGGATAGCTATGGCTACACCTTC
j_call: TRBJ1-2
v_call: TRBV5-4
clone_size: few
d_call: -

cdr3_aa: CAISVRRGADQETQYF
cdr3_nt: TGTGCCATCAGTGTCAGGCGGGGGGCAGACCAAGAGACCCAGTACTTC
j_call: TRBJ2-5
v_call: TRBV10-3
clone_size: -
d_call: TRBD2

cdr3_aa: CASSSSGGLYNEQFF
cdr3_nt: TGCGCCAGCAGCTCTAGCGGGGGACTTTACAATGAGCAGTTCTTC
j_call: TRBJ2-1
v_call: TRBV5-1
clone_size: -
d_call: TRBD2

cdr3_aa: CASSDLGLNNSPLHF
cdr3_nt: TGTGCCAGCAGTGACCTGGGACTTAATAATTCACCCCTCCACTTT
j_call: TRBJ1-6
v_call: TRBV25-1
clone_size: -
d_call: -

cdr3_aa: CASSPISWSGELFF
cdr3_nt: TGTGCCAGCAGCCCAATTAGTTGGTCCGGGGAGCTGTTTTTT
j_call: TRBJ2-2
v_call: TRBV7-2
clone_size: -
d_call: -

cdr3_aa: CASSQAGGNQPQHF
cdr3_nt: TGTGCCAGCTCTCAAGCGGGGGGCAATCAGCCCCAGCATTTT
j_call: TRBJ1-5
v_call: TRBV25-1
clone_size: once
d_call: -

cdr3_aa: CASRTVSNQPQHF
cdr3_nt: TGTGCCAGCAGAACAGTTAGCAATCAGCCCCAGCATTTT
j_call: TRBJ1-5
v_call: TRBV12-3/TRBV12-4
clone_size: few
d_call: -

cdr3_aa: CASSIEQGRYGYTF
cdr3_nt: TGTGCCAGTAGTATCGAGCAGGGTCGATATGGCTACACCTTC
j_call: TRBJ1-2
v_call: TRBV19
clone_size: -
d_call: -

cdr3_aa: CASSHLAGADTGELFF
cdr3_nt: TGTGCCAGCAGCCACCTAGCGGGAGCGGACACCGGGGAGCTGTTTTTT
j_call: TRBJ2-2
v_call: TRBV5-4
clone_size: -
d_call: TRBD2

cdr3_aa: CASSSPRGGTEAFF
cdr3_nt: TGTGCCAGCAGCTCGCCCAGGGGTGGCACTGAAGCTTTCTTT
j_call: TRBJ1-1
v_call: TRBV7-9
clone_size: once
d_call: -

cdr3_aa: CASSLFGTEETQYF
cdr3_nt: TGTGCCAGCAGCTTATTTGGGACAGAAGAGACCCAGTACTTC
j_call: TRBJ2-5
v_call: TRBV11-2
clone_size: -
d_call: TRBD1

cdr3_aa: CASSAGGSGTYNEQFF
cdr3_nt: TGTGCCAGCAGCGCTGGGGGCAGCGGGACCTACAATGAGCAGTTCTTC
j_call: TRBJ2-1
v_call: TRBV5-4
clone_size: -
d_call: -

cdr3_aa: CASSQGAGYGYTF
cdr3_nt: TGTGCCAGCAGCCAAGGGGCAGGCTATGGCTACACCTTC
j_call: TRBJ1-2
v_call: TRBV3-1/TRBV3-2
clone_size: -
d_call: -

cdr3_aa: CASSWTSGRETQYF
cdr3_nt: TGTGCCAGCTCCTGGACTAGCGGGCGCGAGACCCAGTACTTC
j_call: TRBJ2-5
v_call: TRBV18
clone_size: -
d_call: TRBD2

cdr3_aa: CASSPDRGNNEKLFF
cdr3_nt: TGTGCCAGCAGCCCCGACAGGGGAAATAATGAAAAACTGTTTTTT
j_call: TRBJ1-4
v_call: TRBV7-2
clone_size: -
d_call: TRBD1

cdr3_aa: CASGSGGELFF
cdr3_nt: TGTGCTAGTGGTTCGGGAGGGGAGCTGTTTTTT
j_call: TRBJ2-2
v_call: TRBV12-5
clone_size: -
d_call: -

cdr3_aa: CASSPGQGYYEQYF
cdr3_nt: TGCGCCAGCAGCCCGGGACAGGGATACTACGAGCAGTACTTC
j_call: TRBJ2-7
v_call: TRBV5-1
clone_size: -
d_call: TRBD1

cdr3_aa: CASSVRTGSEQYF
cdr3_nt: TGTGCCAGTAGTGTTCGGACAGGGTCCGAGCAGTACTTC
j_call: TRBJ2-7
v_call: TRBV19
clone_size: -
d_call: TRBD1

cdr3_aa: CASSSTPGQGAKNIQYF
cdr3_nt: TGTGCCAGCAGTTCAACCCCGGGACAGGGAGCCAAAAACATTCAGTACTTC
j_call: TRBJ2-4
v_call: TRBV28
clone_size: -
d_call: TRBD1

cdr3_aa: CASSLIQGTYEQYF
cdr3_nt: TGTGCCAGCAGTTTGATACAGGGGACATACGAGCAGTACTTC
j_call: TRBJ2-7
v_call: TRBV27
clone_size: -
d_call: TRBD1